The 25 T cell receptor beta chains reported below all come from one sample, sequenced in a study of cytomegalovirus exposure and HLA in healthy donors. 60 Vbeta and 13 Jbeta primers were used in PCR. The repertoire was sequenced with immunoSEQ multiplex PCR; TCRdb's copy has only in-frame clones and lacks some. The sample consists of 150,000 to 200,000 clones, more than 65% of them appearing once. Specimen: PBMCs. The receptor source for this set is a man aged 50 to 59 in good health and CMV-seronegative.

J is TRBJ2-7 and V is TRBV11-2; D may be TRBD1 (6 bases). The germline gives CDR1 SGHAT, CDR2 FQNNGV. The CDR3 is 16 amino acids. Trimming took off 3 bases at V and 2 bases at J, with 17 bases between the two ends. CDR3 sequence reads: CASSFLSWAGAYEQYF. As DNA, the CDR3 is TGTGCCAGCAGCTTTCTGTCTTGGGCAGGGGCCTACGAGCAGTACTTC.

The genes are TRBV5-4 and TRBJ1-2, with 7 nucleotides matching TRBD1. Germline-derived CDR1 and CDR2 are SGHNT and YYREEE (reference sequence). There are 14 residues in the CDR3. V gave up 3 bases and J gave up 4 bases; unmatched junction bases: 6. The CDR3 sequence: CASSYRGPVYGYTF. As DNA, the CDR3 is TGTGCCAGCAGCTACAGGGGACCAGTCTATGGCTACACCTTC.

The chain carries TRBV18 and TRBJ2-7; 9 nucleotides match TRBD1. The CDR3 extends over 14 amino acids. V lost 1 base, J lost 5 bases, and 3 bases stayed unmatched. Germline V gives CDR1 KGHSH, CDR2 LQKENI. CDR3 in DNA: TGTGCCAGCTCACCACTACAGGGGGCCAACGAGCAGTACTTC. Residues: CASSPLQGANEQYF.

This chain uses TRBV18 with TRBJ1-6; D gene ambiguous. The germline gives CDR1 KGHSH, CDR2 LQKENI. Deletions cut 3 bases from V and 7 bases from J, with 13 bases between. CDR3 length: 15 residues. CDR3 nucleotides: TGTGCCAGCTCACCCCAGAGGGATTGGAATTCACCCCTCCACTTT. This translates into CASSPQRDWNSPLHF.

The genes are TRBV9 and TRBJ2-5; no reliable D call. TRBJ2-7 explains the end of the DNA better; the J call may be wrong. The CDR3 is made up of 16 amino acids. Germline V gene data show CDR1 as SGDLS and CDR2 as YYNGEE. This CDR3 reads CASSVGSAGSPYEQYF. Written as DNA, the CDR3 is TGTGCCAGCAGCGTAGGCTCGGCAGGTTCCCCTTACGAGCAGTACTTC.

The CDR3 DNA sequence: TGTGCCAGCAGCCCCGGACAGGGGTTGAACTATGGCTACACCTTC. Translating it yields CASSPGQGLNYGYTF. The rearrangement joins TRBV5-6 to TRBJ1-2, with TRBD1 identical over 9 bases. Germline V gene sequence: CDR1 SGHDT, CDR2 YYEEEE. The V gene end was trimmed by 4 bases and the J gene end by 2 bases; junction bases not matched to a gene: 6. This CDR3 is 15 amino acids long.

V usage is TRBV9 and J usage is TRBJ2-3; unclear D gene. The CDR3 consists of 15 residues. Germline CDR1 is SGDLS and CDR2 is YYNGEE. V gave up 0 bases and J gave up 2 bases, with 10 bases separating them. The CDR3 nucleotides are TGTGCCAGCAGCGTAGACAACCCATTCACAGATACGCAGTATTTT. It codes for CASSVDNPFTDTQYF.

The chain carries TRBV5-1 and TRBJ2-7; TRBD2 matches 10 bases. Germline-derived CDR1 and CDR2 are SGHRS and YFSETQ. V lost 4 bases to trimming and J lost 3 bases; unmatched junction nucleotides: 4. The CDR3 length is 14 residues. CDR3 sequence (DNA): TGCGCCAGCAGCCCGAGCGGGGGGGTCTACGAGCAGTACTTC. Residues: CASSPSGGVYEQYF.

The rearrangement uses TRBV4-1 and TRBJ2-4; TRBD2 is a possible D gene (5 bases). This CDR3 spans 15 amino acids. The V and J ends lost 4 bases and 7 bases respectively, with 17 bases between them. Per germline, CDR1 MGHRA and CDR2 YSYEKL. CDR3 in DNA: TGCGCCAGCAGCCGGGCTATGGGAGATAGCAACATTCAGTACTTC. It encodes CASSRAMGDSNIQYF.

This clone was detected only once. The genes are TRBV7-2 and TRBJ2-7; 8 bases are a match to TRBD1. The trim removed 5 bases at V and 0 bases at J, leaving 6 bases unmatched. CDR1 SGHTA and CDR2 FQGNSA come from the germline V gene. The CDR3 runs to 15 residues. CDR3 nucleotide sequence: TGTGCCAGCAGCCCCAGGACAGGGTTCTCCTACGAGCAGTACTTC. It translates to CASSPRTGFSYEQYF.

The chain recombines TRBV2 with TRBJ2-5; tentatively, D is TRBD1 (6 bases). V was cut by 7 bases and J by 1 base, with 13 bases left in between. This CDR3 region has 14 residues. The germline gives CDR1 SNHLY, CDR2 FYNNEI. This chain's CDR3 is CASNRDIFQETQYF. CDR3 DNA sequence: TGTGCCAGCAATAGGGACATATTCCAAGAGACCCAGTACTTC.

The rearrangement uses TRBV4-3 and TRBJ1-1; D gene unclear. This CDR3 region has 13 residues. Trimming shortened V by 0 bases and J by 2 bases, and 4 bases separated the two germline ends. Per germline, CDR1 LGHNA and CDR2 YSLEER. The chain's CDR3 is CASSQDSNTEAFF. Written as DNA, the CDR3 is TGCGCCAGCAGCCAAGATTCAAACACTGAAGCTTTCTTT.

The rearrangement links TRBV6-5 to TRBJ1-5; D gene ambiguous. The germline V gene encodes CDR1 MNHEY and CDR2 SVGAGI. Trimming stripped 0 bases from V and 1 base from J, with 7 bases between. This CDR3 is 15 amino acids long. CDR3: CASSYSRVSNQPQHF. DNA for the CDR3: TGTGCCAGCAGTTACTCGAGGGTGAGCAATCAGCCCCAGCATTTT.

The rearrangement links TRBV5-6 to TRBJ2-3, with D perhaps TRBD1 (6 bases). V was trimmed by 0 bases and J by 5 bases, leaving 10 bases between them. Germline V CDR1 and CDR2: SGHDT, YYEEEE. The CDR3 has 14 amino acids. The CDR3 sequence: CASSLVAGEDTQYF. In DNA, the CDR3 is TGTGCCAGCAGCTTGGTGGCAGGGGAAGATACGCAGTATTTT.

This clone occurred once. At one of its ends the junction is not consistent with the germline gene, which may arise from a read error. The chain has TRBV9 and TRBJ2-1, with 8 bases matching TRBD1. The CDR3 totals 17 residues. Germline V lookup: CDR1 SGDLS, CDR2 YYNGEE. The CDR3 DNA reads TGTGTCAGCAGCCCGAGGATTGGACAGGGAGTCTACAATGAGCAGTTCTTC. This translates into CVSSPRIGQGVYNEQFF.

The chain carries TRBV19 and TRBJ2-7; 7 bases align to TRBD1. Germline V CDR1 and CDR2: LNHDA, SQIVND (reference sequence). With 10 bases clipped from V and 3 bases from J, the junction kept 9 bases outside the gene matches. The CDR3 covers 13 residues. CDR3 coding DNA: TGTGCCACCAATAGGGGACAGAGCTACGAGCAGTACTTC. The encoded protein is CATNRGQSYEQYF.

This chain joins TRBV5-1 and TRBJ2-3, with a tentative D call TRBD2 (7 bases). The CDR3 totals 15 residues. Germline lookup yields CDR1 SGHRS and CDR2 YFSETQ. V was trimmed by 2 bases and J by 4 bases, leaving 14 bases between them. The CDR3, as DNA: TGCGCCAGCAGCTTAGAGGGGGGGCCTTCAGATACGCAGTATTTT. It encodes CASSLEGGPSDTQYF.

This chain links TRBV10-3 with TRBJ2-7; D gene ambiguous. V was trimmed by 4 bases and J by 0 bases, leaving 10 bases between them. Germline V gives CDR1 ENHRY, CDR2 SYGVKD. The CDR3 is made up of 14 amino acids. CDR3 sequence: CAISAPRLSYEQYF. In DNA form, the CDR3 reads TGTGCCATCAGTGCTCCCAGACTCTCCTACGAGCAGTACTTC.

The V gene is TRBV4-3, the J gene TRBJ1-1; no reliable D call. CDR1 is LGHNA and CDR2 is YSLEER in the germline V gene. Trimming stripped 4 bases from V and 2 bases from J, with 8 bases between. CDR3 size: 13 residues. The CDR3 is CASSPTGNTEAFF. The CDR3 DNA reads as TGCGCCAGCAGCCCCACGGGAAACACTGAAGCTTTCTTT.

The rearrangement joins TRBV30 to TRBJ2-7; 12 nucleotides line up with TRBD2. CDR1 is GTSNPN, CDR2 SVGIG, per germline (reference sequence). J lost 2 bases, V lost 0 bases, and 8 bases had no gene match. The CDR3 is 17 amino acids. CDR3 coding DNA: TGTGCCTGGAGTGTTGGGGGGCTAGCGGGGGGGCCCTACGAGCAGTACTTC. It yields the protein CAWSVGGLAGGPYEQYF.

V and J are TRBV7-9 and TRBJ1-4; 7 bases fit TRBD1. CDR3 size: 16 residues. The J segment lost 7 bases and the V segment lost 2 bases, leaving 10 bases of the junction unmatched. Germline CDR1 is SEHNR and CDR2 is FQNEAQ (reference sequence). The CDR3 is CASSLPDRASGEKLFF. The CDR3 DNA reads TGTGCCAGCAGCTTACCCGACAGGGCTTCGGGTGAAAAACTGTTTTTT.

This clone was observed a few times. The genes are TRBV5-1 and TRBJ2-7; 7 bases fit TRBD1. Germline assignment: CDR1 SGHRS and CDR2 YFSETQ. Unmatched junction bases numbered 9, after V lost 4 bases and J lost 5 bases. The CDR3 spans 14 residues. This CDR3 reads CASSKRQGVHEQYF. The DNA for the CDR3 is TGCGCCAGCAGCAAAAGACAGGGAGTCCACGAGCAGTACTTC.

The chain couples TRBV11-1 to TRBJ1-1; tentatively, D is TRBD1 (5 bases). Trimming left V 3 bases short and J 1 base short, with 12 bases between. The length of the CDR3 is 15 residues. The germline V gene encodes CDR1 SGHAT and CDR2 FQDESV (reference sequence). Here the CDR3 DNA reads TGTGCCAGCAGCTTGCTTTGGGGCTCGAACACTGAAGCTTTCTTT. It encodes CASSLLWGSNTEAFF.

The rearrangement links TRBV6-5 to TRBJ2-7; no firm D call. In germline, CDR1 is MNHEY, CDR2 SVGAGI. Trimming removed 4 bases from V and 0 bases from J, with 7 bases in between. The CDR3 is 13 amino acids. The CDR3 sequence is CASSSTTSYEQYF. DNA for the CDR3: TGTGCCAGCAGTTCGACAACCTCCTACGAGCAGTACTTC.

The chain joins TRBV27 to TRBJ1-2, with 7 bases matching TRBD1. The CDR3 totals 14 residues. Losses at the gene ends were 5 bases for V and 4 bases for J; bases not matched to a gene: 7. Germline V gene data show CDR1 as MNHEY and CDR2 as SMNVEV (reference sequence). The CDR3 loop is CASSNQGGLYGYTF. The CDR3 region has the DNA TGTGCCAGCAGTAATCAGGGGGGTCTCTATGGCTACACCTTC.